The 32 T cell receptor beta chains presented below share a single source sample, sequenced in a study of beta chain features in type 1 diabetes. Their antigens are not known. Study-level results: TCRB CDR3s from Type 1 diabetes patients were moderately but significantly shorter in all four CD4+ subsets.

What was sequenced were expressed TCRB transcripts, since all of the isolated RNA had been reverse transcribed. Repertoires were generated with immunoSEQ multiplex PCR, while TCRdb's copy carries only in-frame clones and drops some. The sample consists of a few hundred thousand clones, around 16% of them appearing once. The sequencing sample was made of naive CD4+ T cells from blood. The receptors stem from a man aged 30 to 39 with type 1 diabetes.

In its sample, this clone was seen a few times. The DNA of the CDR3 is TGCGCCAGCAGCCAAAGGGCAGGGGCGCGGGAAAAACTGTTTTTT. It specifies CASSQRAGAREKLFF. V and J are TRBV4-1 and TRBJ1-4, with a weak D call TRBD1 (6 bases). This CDR3 has 15 residues. The germline gives CDR1 MGHRA, CDR2 YSYEKL. V lost 2 bases and J lost 8, with 15 bases in between.

The chain recombines TRBV2 with TRBJ2-6; D is unresolved. The CDR3 loop spans 14 amino acids. Germline V gene lookup returns CDR1 SNHLY and CDR2 FYNNEI. V lost 8 bases and J 0 bases, leaving 8 bases between the germline ends. In nucleotides, the CDR3 is TGTGCCAGCGGGGATGCCTCTGGGGCCAACGTCCTGACTTTC. This encodes CASGDASGANVLTF. The full variable domain, its missing parts supplied by reference TRBV2 and TRBJ2-6, is EPEVTQTPSHQVTQMGQEVILRCVPISNHLYFYWYRQILGQKVEFLVSFYNNEISEKSEIFDDQFSVERPDGSNFTLKIRSTKLEDSAMYFCASGDASGANVLTFGAGSRLTVL.

This rearrangement joins TRBV28 to TRBJ2-7; D call uncertain. This CDR3 is 11 amino acids long. Germline V CDR1 and CDR2: MDHEN, SYDVKM. The ends were cut back, 10 bases at V and 3 bases at J, with 10 bases in the middle. The CDR3: CATGTHYEQYF. CDR3 in DNA: TGTGCCACTGGTACTCACTACGAGCAGTACTTC.

The chain joins TRBV2 to TRBJ2-5; no reliable D call. V shed 7 bases and J shed 1 base, with 13 bases lying between them. The CDR3 extends over 14 amino acids. Germline V gene data show CDR1 as SNHLY and CDR2 as FYNNEI. This CDR3 reads CASKREASQETQYF. As DNA, the CDR3 is TGTGCCAGCAAGCGTGAAGCCAGCCAAGAGACCCAGTACTTC.

This clone turned up a few times. The CDR3 DNA reads as TGCGCCAGCAGCTTGGGACTACCTAACAATGAGCAGTTCTTC. It yields the protein CASSLGLPNNEQFF. This chain links TRBV5-1 with TRBJ2-1; D is possibly TRBD2 (5 bases). The V end was cut by 0 bases, the J end by 5 bases, with 9 bases between. There are 14 residues in the CDR3. Per germline, CDR1 SGHRS and CDR2 YFSETQ.

This clone was picked up a small number of times. The chain uses TRBV18 and TRBJ2-3, with unresolved D. Germline values: CDR1 KGHSH, CDR2 LQKENI. The CDR3 covers 14 residues. The germline V and J ends were trimmed by 3 bases and 0 bases, with 7 bases remaining between them. This chain's CDR3 is CASSPTKSTDTQYF. For the CDR3, the DNA is TGTGCCAGCTCACCTACGAAAAGCACAGATACGCAGTATTTT. Variable domain in full (rest from reference TRBV18 and TRBJ2-3): NAGVMQNPRHLVRRRGQEARLRCSPMKGHSHVYWYRQLPEEGLKFMVYLQKENIIDESGMPKERFSAEFPKEGPSILRIQQVVRGDSAAYFCASSPTKSTDTQYFGPGTRLTVL.

This clone turned up a few times. The chain links TRBV7-9 to TRBJ2-7; no clear D. Per the germline V gene, CDR1 is SEHNR and CDR2 is FQNEAQ (reference sequence). This CDR3 contains 11 residues. The V and J ends lost 3 bases and 7 bases respectively, with 7 bases between them. The CDR3 here is CASSLIGEQYF. CDR3 sequence (DNA): TGTGCCAGCAGCTTGATTGGAGAGCAGTACTTC.

This clone occurred a few times. This rearrangement joins TRBV30 to TRBJ2-4, with D possibly matching TRBD2 (6 bases). This CDR3 region has 12 residues. CDR1 is GTSNPN and CDR2 is SVGIG in the germline V gene (reference sequence). The DNA of the CDR3 is TGTGGCCTGCGGGGAGCCAAAAACATTCAGTACTTC. Its protein product is CGLRGAKNIQYF.

The CDR3 protein is CASRLPKTGLNEKLFF. CDR3 nucleotide sequence: TGTGCCAGCAGACTACCTAAGACAGGACTTAATGAAAAACTGTTTTTT. The chain recombines TRBV28 with TRBJ1-4, with a tentative D call TRBD1 (6 bases). Deletions cut 6 bases from V and 4 bases from J, with 18 bases between. The CDR3 is made up of 16 amino acids. Germline V gene lookup returns CDR1 MDHEN and CDR2 SYDVKM.

This clone was counted once. The V call is TRBV5-4, the J call TRBJ2-2, with 7 bases lining up with TRBD1. Per germline, CDR1 SGHNT and CDR2 YYREEE (reference sequence). The CDR3 has 15 residues. V dropped 4 bases and J dropped 4; count of bases not matched to a gene: 7. In nucleotides, the CDR3 is TGTGCCAGCAGCCCTGGGCACAGGGGCACCGGGGAGCTGTTTTTT. The encoded protein is CASSPGHRGTGELFF.

The chain carries TRBV5-1 and TRBJ2-5; possibly TRBD1 or TRBD2 for D (6 bases each). Germline-derived CDR1 and CDR2 are SGHRS and YFSETQ. V gave up 4 bases and J gave up 5 bases, with 12 bases separating them. CDR3 length: 13 residues. The DNA of the CDR3 is TGCGCCAGCAGCATGACAGGAGGGGAGACCCAGTACTTC. Its protein product is CASSMTGGETQYF.

The CDR3 nucleotides are TGTGCCAGCTCACCACGAGAACAGGGGATTGAGACCCAGTACTTC. Its translation is CASSPREQGIETQYF. The rearrangement links TRBV18 to TRBJ2-5; the match to TRBD1 covers 7 bases. J was trimmed by 5 bases and V by 1 base; bases with no gene match: 7. The CDR3 totals 15 residues. CDR1 is KGHSH and CDR2 is LQKENI in the germline V gene. The complete variable domain, with remaining parts taken from reference TRBV18 and TRBJ2-5, reads NAGVMQNPRHLVRRRGQEARLRCSPMKGHSHVYWYRQLPEEGLKFMVYLQKENIIDESGMPKERFSAEFPKEGPSILRIQQVVRGDSAAYFCASSPREQGIETQYFGPGTRLLVL.

For the CDR3, the DNA is TGCGCCAGCAGCTGGGAGACAGGGAATAATCCGGGTGAGCAGTTCTTC. It yields the protein CASSWETGNNPGEQFF. The rearrangement joins TRBV5-1 to TRBJ2-1; 7 bases fit TRBD1. The CDR3 length is 16 residues. Germline-derived CDR1 and CDR2 are SGHRS and YFSETQ. V shed 3 bases, J shed 9 bases, and the junction held 15 bases outside the gene matches.

This clone was detected a few times. The chain employs TRBV29-1 and TRBJ2-4; 7 bases map to TRBD2. The V segment lost 4 bases and the J segment 0 bases; nucleotides outside the gene matches: 3. Germline V gene data show CDR1 as SQVTM and CDR2 as ANQGSEA. The CDR3 covers 14 residues. For the CDR3, the DNA is TGCAGCGTTGGGGAGGGAGTAGCCAAAAACATTCAGTACTTC. Amino acids: CSVGEGVAKNIQYF.

The gene calls are TRBV29-1 and TRBJ2-6; no definite D call. V was cut by 7 bases and J by 3 bases, with 10 bases left in between. This CDR3 comprises 13 residues. The germline V gene encodes CDR1 SQVTM and CDR2 ANQGSEA. The CDR3, as DNA: TGCAGCGCCGCAGTCTATGGGGCCAACGTCCTGACTTTC. Amino acids: CSAAVYGANVLTF.

The chain uses TRBV7-2 and TRBJ2-2; D may be TRBD2 (5 bases). Trimming took off 1 base at V and 6 bases at J, with 12 bases between the two ends. Germline CDR1 and CDR2: SGHTA and FQGNSA. The CDR3 sequence is 15 residues long. The CDR3 DNA reads as TGTGCCAGCAGCTTAGTAGCTAGCAAGGCCGGGGAGCTGTTTTTT. It specifies CASSLVASKAGELFF.

The chain has TRBV7-9 and TRBJ2-3; 13 bases map to TRBD2. The V and J ends lost 5 bases and 3 bases, in that order; junction bases with no gene match: 2. The germline V gene has CDR1 SEHNR and CDR2 FQNEAQ (reference sequence). There are 15 residues in the CDR3. The CDR3 DNA sequence: TGTGCCAGCAGCAGGACTAGCGGGAGTACAGATACGCAGTATTTT. Translating it yields CASSRTSGSTDTQYF.

This clone has just a few counts. The rearrangement links TRBV27 to TRBJ2-5; 7 nucleotides line up with TRBD1. CDR1 and CDR2 from the germline V gene are MNHEY and SMNVEV (reference sequence). V trimming: 5 bases; J trimming: 4 bases; junction bases outside the gene matches: 10. This CDR3 is built from 15 residues. The CDR3 region has the DNA TGTGCCAGCAGTCCCCGGGCCAGGGGGACAGAGACCCAGTACTTC. It yields the protein CASSPRARGTETQYF.

This clone turned up a few times. This same CDR3 is encoded by further DNA sequences in the sample. Here the CDR3 reads CAISGSTDTQYF. In DNA form, the CDR3 reads TGTGCCATCAGTGGTTCCACAGATACGCAGTATTTT. This sequence joins TRBV10-3 and TRBJ2-3; D not resolved. Per the germline V gene, CDR1 is ENHRY and CDR2 is SYGVKD. The V end lost 4 bases, the J end lost 2 bases, and 4 bases lay between the germline ends. The CDR3 runs to 12 residues.

The chain combines TRBV13 with TRBJ2-6, with D hard to call. Germline V CDR1 and CDR2: PRHDT, FYEKMQ (reference sequence). The CDR3 sequence is 14 residues long. V was shortened by 4 bases and J by 1 base, with 5 bases between the two germline ends. The chain's CDR3 is CASSYNSGANVLTF. The CDR3 DNA reads as TGTGCCAGCAGCTATAATTCTGGGGCCAACGTCCTGACTTTC.

The V call is TRBV6-1, the J call TRBJ2-2; D ambiguous. The CDR3 has 10 residues. CDR1 is MNHNS and CDR2 is SASEGT in the germline V gene. V dropped 11 bases and J dropped 9 bases, with 10 bases sitting between them. The CDR3 DNA reads as TGTGCCGCGGTGTCGCGGGAGCTGTTTTTT. It is translated as CAAVSRELFF.

The chain is built from TRBV9 and TRBJ2-5, with a weak D call TRBD1 (6 bases). From germline, CDR1 is SGDLS and CDR2 YYNGEE. There are 15 residues in the CDR3. V lost 0 bases, J lost 1 base, and 10 bases lay in between. The CDR3, as DNA: TGTGCCAGCAGCGTAGGGGCAGGGGTCCAAGAGACCCAGTACTTC. It yields the protein CASSVGAGVQETQYF.

This clone has more than one count but fewer than ten. Additional DNA sequences in this sample encode the identical CDR3. The chain combines TRBV30 with TRBJ2-7; D not resolved. Germline-derived CDR1 and CDR2 are GTSNPN and SVGIG (reference sequence). This CDR3 contains 12 residues. The V end was cut by 0 bases, the J end by 3 bases, with 6 bases between. CDR3 protein: CAWSVQSYEQYF. CDR3 DNA: TGTGCCTGGAGTGTACAGAGCTACGAGCAGTACTTC.

The chain is built from TRBV5-1 and TRBJ2-7, with D unclear. V was shortened by 3 bases and J by 0 bases, with 10 bases between the two germline ends. Germline CDR1 SGHRS, CDR2 YFSETQ. The CDR3 has 14 amino acids. The CDR3 region is CASSSYGISYEQYF. DNA for the CDR3: TGCGCCAGCAGCTCCTATGGAATCTCCTACGAGCAGTACTTC. Full variable domain (remainder filled in from reference TRBV5-1 and TRBJ2-7): KAGVTQTPRYLIKTRGQQVTLSCSPISGHRSVSWYQQTPGQGLQFLFEYFSETQRNKGNFPGRFSGRQFSNSRSEMNVSTLELGDSALYLCASSSYGISYEQYFGPGTRLTVT.

The chain joins TRBV4-2 to TRBJ2-1, with TRBD1 identical over 9 bases. Per germline, CDR1 LGHNA and CDR2 YNFKEQ. CDR3 length: 13 amino acids. V lost 1 base to trimming and J lost 8 bases; unmatched junction nucleotides: 0. As DNA, the CDR3 is TGTGCCAGCAGCCAAGGGGACAGGGATGAGCAGTTCTTC. Residues: CASSQGDRDEQFF.

The chain has TRBV28 and TRBJ2-7; tentatively, D is TRBD1 (6 bases). Trimming pared 2 bases from V and 6 bases from J, leaving 23 bases between. Germline CDR1 and CDR2: MDHEN and SYDVKM. The CDR3 is 17 amino acids. CDR3 bases: TGTGCCAGCAGTTTAGTTCAGGGGCCCCTCTTAAGGGCCGAGCAGTACTTC. Its protein product is CASSLVQGPLLRAEQYF.

This clone has a handful of counts. This chain connects TRBV5-6 to TRBJ2-3, with 10 bases matching TRBD2. V shed 1 base and J 3 bases; nucleotides not matched to a gene: 5. The CDR3 runs to 16 residues. Germline CDR1 SGHDT, CDR2 YYEEEE. The CDR3 bases are TGTGCCAGCAGCTTGACTAGCGGGGCAAGGACAGATACGCAGTATTTT. It yields the protein CASSLTSGARTDTQYF.

This clone was seen more than once but under ten times. This chain uses TRBV9 with TRBJ2-1; possible D gene TRBD2, 5 bases. This CDR3 has 17 amino acids. The V end was cut by 4 bases, the J end by 2 bases, with 19 bases between. From germline, CDR1 is SGDLS and CDR2 YYNGEE. The CDR3 nucleotides read TGTGCCAGCAGCCCGCGGAGCGGCGCAGTAACCTACAATGAGCAGTTCTTC. Its protein is CASSPRSGAVTYNEQFF. The complete variable domain, with remaining parts taken from reference TRBV9 and TRBJ2-1, reads DSGVTQTPKHLITATGQRVTLRCSPRSGDLSVYWYQQSLDQGLQFLIQYYNGEERAKGNILERFSAQQFPDLHSELNLSSLELGDSALYFCASSPRSGAVTYNEQFFGPGTRLTVL.

The chain employs TRBV28 and TRBJ2-7; 7 bases are shared with TRBD1. Germline CDR1 is MDHEN and CDR2 is SYDVKM. V was pared by 5 bases and J by 2 bases, with 3 bases of the junction left unmatched. The CDR3 consists of 13 residues. CDR3 loop: CASSVGTAYEQYF. Here the CDR3 DNA reads TGTGCCAGCAGTGTCGGGACAGCCTACGAGCAGTACTTC.

In this sample, this clone turned up a few times. This CDR3 is CSSQGVRTQHF. The CDR3 DNA follows: TGCAGTTCGCAGGGGGTCCGGACCCAGCATTTT. This sequence joins TRBV20-1 and TRBJ1-5; TRBD1 aligns across 7 bases. Germline V CDR1 and CDR2: DFQATT, SNEGSKA (reference sequence). The CDR3 totals 11 residues. The V gene end was trimmed by 8 bases and the J gene end by 11 bases; junction bases not matched to a gene: 9.

This chain's CDR3 is CASHTTDSGYTF. The CDR3 DNA is TGCGCCAGCCATACAACCGACTCGGGCTACACCTTC. This sequence joins TRBV5-1 and TRBJ1-2, with unresolved D. Trimming left V 7 bases short and J 8 bases short, with 15 bases between. Germline CDR1 and CDR2: SGHRS and YFSETQ. The CDR3 totals 12 residues. The whole variable domain, remainder taken from reference TRBV5-1 and TRBJ1-2, is KAGVTQTPRYLIKTRGQQVTLSCSPISGHRSVSWYQQTPGQGLQFLFEYFSETQRNKGNFPGRFSGRQFSNSRSEMNVSTLELGDSALYLCASHTTDSGYTFGSGTRLTVV.

This clone appeared a few times. CDR3 DNA: TGTGCCAGCACGACGCCCACCGGGCCGCAAGAGACCCAGTACTTC. It translates to CASTTPTGPQETQYF. J is TRBJ2-5 and V is TRBV25-1; unclear D gene. The CDR3 has 15 amino acids. In germline, CDR1 is MGHDK, CDR2 SYGVNS. Trimming removed 7 bases from V and 2 bases from J, with 17 bases in between.